These T cell receptor beta chains were read from a single sample in a study of T cells in Graves' hyperthyroidism and ophthalmopathy. TCRdb used MiXCR to reprocess the multiplex PCR reads, holding one entry per CDR3 protein. The sample yields around 600,000 distinct CDR3 sequences, about 14% seen once. The specimen was blood. The receptor source for this set is a woman aged 45 to 65 with Graves' ophthalmopathy. The CDR3 runs from the conserved cysteine through the conserved F or W. The D gene is left open where the match is weak. Only part of the rows carry a size: once, few, many, or a class if the clone is expanded.

size	D	V	J	DNA	CDR3
few	TRBD2	TRBV20-1	TRBJ2-5	TGCAGTGCTAGACAAGCGGGAGGCAAAGAGACCCAGTACTTC	CSARQAGGKETQYF
few	TRBD1	TRBV27	TRBJ1-6	TGTGCCAGCAGTTTATCAGGGGGAGGGGGCGCTTATAATTCACCCCTCCACTTT	CASSLSGGGGAYNSPLHF
few	NA	TRBV7-2	TRBJ2-5	TGTGCCAGCAGCTTAGGGACGGTTGTAAACTTC	CASSLGTVVNF
many	TRBD2	TRBV29-1	TRBJ2-3	TGCAGCGTTCAACCGGGAAGCGGGAGTGTAGATACGCAGTATTTT	CSVQPGSGSVDTQYF
many	NA	TRBV28	TRBJ2-7	TGTGCCAGCAGTTTACCCCACAGGGATTACGAGCAGTACTTC	CASSLPHRDYEQYF
many	NA	TRBV7-2	TRBJ2-2	TGTGCCAGCAGCTTAGAGGTGAACACCGGGGAGCTGTTTTTT	CASSLEVNTGELFF
once	TRBD2	TRBV7-3	TRBJ2-2	TGTGCCAGCAGCTTTTTAGCGGGAGGAGGCGCCGGGGAGCTGTTTTTT	CASSFLAGGGAGELFF
many	TRBD2	TRBV6-2/TRBV6-3	TRBJ2-1	TGTGCCAGCAGTTATGGACGGGAGGCCGTTCTTGAGCAGTTCTTC	CASSYGREAVLEQFF
many	TRBD1	TRBV27	TRBJ2-7	TGTGCCAGCAGTTTTACCCCATCGGGACAGGGGACCGAGCAGTACTTC	CASSFTPSGQGTEQYF
many	TRBD1	TRBV6-1	TRBJ1-2	TGTGCCAGCAGCCTAACCGGGACAGGCTTGGGCTATGGCTACACCTTC	CASSLTGTGLGYGYTF
few	NA	TRBV5-1	TRBJ1-1	TGCGCCAGCAGCTTGGTAGATCAGGGATTCTCTGAAGCTTTCTTT	CASSLVDQGFSEAFF
NA	TRBD2	TRBV9	TRBJ2-1	TGTGCCAGCAGCGTGACTAGCGGACAAACCTACAATGAGCAGTTCTTC	CASSVTSGQTYNEQFF
many	TRBD2	TRBV19	TRBJ2-7	TGTGCCAGTAGTATGAGACTAGCGGGAACCTCCTACGAGCAGTACTTC	CASSMRLAGTSYEQYF
many	TRBD1	TRBV28	TRBJ1-5	TGTGCCAGCTACCGGGACAGGGGTCGACAGCCCCAGCATTTT	CASYRDRGRQPQHF
NA	NA	TRBV27	TRBJ1-1	TGTGCCAGCCGAGTCGGAGGGGTTCAACGGAACACTGAAGCTTTCTTT	CASRVGGVQRNTEAFF
many	NA	TRBV4-3	TRBJ2-2	TGCGCCAGCAGCCAAGGCGCTAACACCGGGGAGCTGTTTTTT	CASSQGANTGELFF
many	TRBD2	TRBV7-2	TRBJ2-2	TGTGCCAGCAGCTTACTGGGGGGGGTGGCCGGGGAGCTGTTTTTT	CASSLLGGVAGELFF
many	NA	TRBV5-1	TRBJ2-1	TGCGCCAGCAGCTCGTTCGAGCTAGGGTCCTACAATGAGCAGTTCTTC	CASSSFELGSYNEQFF
NA	TRBD1	TRBV5-4	TRBJ1-3	TGTGCCAGCAGCCGCGGACAGGGGCGAACTGGAAACACCATATATTTT	CASSRGQGRTGNTIYF
few	NA	TRBV14	TRBJ1-5	TGTGCCAGCAGCCAAGGGGTAAGAGGGCCCCAGCATTTT	CASSQGVRGPQHF
once	TRBD2	TRBV5-1	TRBJ2-7	TGCGCCAGCAGCTCGGGACTAGCGGAAGAGCAGTACTTC	CASSSGLAEEQYF
NA	NA	TRBV6-1	TRBJ2-1	TGTGCCAGCAGTGAATATCAGGGACGGAATGAGCAGTTCTTC	CASSEYQGRNEQFF
NA	NA	TRBV28	TRBJ2-7	TGTGCCAGCAGTTTATCCCCCGGGTTCCCCTACGAGCAGTACTTC	CASSLSPGFPYEQYF
many	TRBD1	TRBV28	TRBJ2-3	TGTGCCAGCAGCCACCCCCCAATGATGACAGGGTCTGCAGATACGCAGTATTTT	CASSHPPMMTGSADTQYF